The next 6 T cell receptor beta chains were all read from a single sample in a study of T cells in Graves' hyperthyroidism and ophthalmopathy. Amplification of TCR beta CDR3 regions was performed using RNA transcripts as template. First-round RT-PCR of the TCR CDR3 relied on the HTBI primer set. TCRdb ran MiXCR on the multiplex PCR reads and lists one entry per CDR3 protein. The data contain about 840,000 distinct CDR3 sequences, over 35% of them singletons. What was sequenced was blood. The receptor set was obtained from a man in his late teens or twenties with Graves' hyperthyroidism.

This clonotype was seen only a few times. The chain joins TRBV12-3 or TRBV12-4 to TRBJ2-5; a weak D match, TRBD2 (5 bases). CDR3 length: 12 residues. The V gene lost 2 bases and the J gene lost 8 bases, with 9 bases spanning the gap. In nucleotides, the CDR3 is TGTGCCAGCAGTTTAAGTTCGGGAACCCAGTACTTC. It is translated as CASSLSSGTQYF.

The chain joins TRBV7-2 to TRBJ2-7, with a weak D call TRBD1 (5 bases). The CDR3 contains 15 residues. The V gene lost 6 bases and the J gene lost 0 bases, with 15 bases spanning the gap. The germline V gene encodes CDR1 SGHTA and CDR2 FQGNSA. The CDR3 nucleotides read TGTGCCAGCAGTTATTGGGGCGACAGCTCCTACGAGCAGTACTTC. Translation: CASSYWGDSSYEQYF.

This clonotype is a singleton in its sample. Given a much more abundant clone one base away, this may be a read error. The V gene is TRBV7-9, the J gene TRBJ1-3; D ambiguous. Germline V gene data show CDR1 as SEHNR and CDR2 as FQNEAQ (reference sequence). The CDR3 runs 14 residues. CDR3 amino acids: CASSLRTAGSTIYF. DNA of the CDR3: TGTGCCAGCAGCTTAAGGACGGCTGGAAGCACCATATATTTT.

This clonotype was seen a few times. One end of the junction does not line up with germline, which may come from a read error. The V gene is TRBV7-2, the J gene TRBJ2-2; D might be TRBD2 (6 bases). The germline V gene has CDR1 SGHTA and CDR2 FQGNSA. CDR3 size: 15 residues. CDR3 amino acids: CASSQASVNTGELFF. The CDR3 bases are TGCGCCAGCAGCCAGGCTAGCGTGAACACCGGGGAGCTGTTTTTT. The entire variable domain, with the rest obtained from reference TRBV7-2 and TRBJ2-2, is as follows: GAGVSQSPSNKVTEKGKDVELRCDPISGHTALYWYRQSLGQGLEFLIYFQGNSAPDKSGLPSDRFSAERTGGSVSTLTIQRTQQEDSAVYLCASSQASVNTGELFFGEGSRLTVL.

This clonotype has a count of ten or more. The gene calls are TRBV7-9 and TRBJ1-2, with unresolved D. Per germline, CDR1 SEHNR and CDR2 FQNEAQ (reference sequence). CDR3 size: 12 residues. The ends were cut back, 5 bases at V and 11 bases at J, with 15 bases in the middle. The CDR3 DNA sequence: TGTGCCAGCAGCGGAGCCCAGGAGGGATACACCTTC. Residues: CASSGAQEGYTF.

The CDR3 nucleotides read TGTGCCAGCAGCCCCCAGGGGAGAGACCGGGGAAAACTGTTTTTT. This sequence encodes CASSPQGRDRGKLFF. The chain carries TRBV7-2 and TRBJ1-4, with D possibly matching TRBD1 (6 bases). Germline CDR1 is SGHTA and CDR2 is FQGNSA. The CDR3 has 15 residues. V dropped 5 bases and J dropped 10 bases, with 20 bases sitting between them.